This note documents a single T cell receptor beta chain sequence. This clone's antigen is unknown. No base-level quality is on record; no much larger clone is a single base apart. The immunoSEQ Assay, a bias-controlled multiplex PCR, was used to amplify TCRbeta CDR3 regions from genomic DNA. As for how the authors treated the data: The number of nucleated cells in each sample was estimated from the amplification of reference gene primers within the assay. Sequence reads were collapsed and filtered to measure the absolute abundance of every unique TCRbeta CDR3 rearrangement. For each sample, productive Simpson clonality was calculated as the square root of Simpson's diversity index across productive rearrangements. The table was pulled from immuneACCESS by TCRdb, which kept in-frame rearrangements only. Such tables lose some clones; where checked, under half of the loss comes from unresolved V genes, and the rest has no known cause. The DNA was the basis for D and trimming; V, J and clone size are from that table. For this sample there are some 130,000 clones; about 76% appear just once. The biggest ten clones account for over 15% of the sample.

This sample stems from a study of blood T cell repertoires in COVID-19 (TCRdb year 2020). At the level of the whole study: Collaborator samples came from the United States, Italy and Spain and covered acute and convalescent phases of COVID-19. The material from the prospective study consisted of cDNA or gDNA derived from T cells, B-cell-depleted T cells, or PBMCs. The dataset comprised deeply sampled blood TCRbeta repertoires from subjects exposed to, actively infected with, or recovered from COVID-19. The repertoires were released in a freely available public database intended as a resource for research on the immune response to SARS-CoV-2. Samples were obtained from the ongoing ImmuneRACE study (first 160 participants) and from over 1,000 subjects provided by 6 global collaborators. The sample metadata nearly always contained a de-identified subject ID, COVID-19 status, age in years and sex. Where HLA class I and class II types were available, the types were taken from metadata supplied by the sample provider, not from assay-based typing. The research as a whole found: How much clinical and demographic metadata was included differed by source and by participant, and the metadata was provided uncurated.

Whole blood was collected in K2EDTA tubes by collaborating institutions according to the institutions' own protocols. Collaborator samples were shipped for TCRbeta analysis as frozen whole blood, isolated PBMCs, or DNA extracted from either sample type. The material sequenced was peripheral blood. The sequence derives from a man aged 80 or over with acute or convalescent COVID-19.

The CDR3 reads CASSLGFGRANQPQHF. The base sequence is TGCGCCAGCAGCTTGGGGTTCGGCAGGGCCAATCAGCCCCAGCATTTT. The sequence links TRBV5-1 to TRBJ1-5, and the D gene may be TRBD1, 5 bases matching. The CDR1 and CDR2 encoded by the germline V gene are SGHRS and YFSETQ. V is shortened by 0 bases, J by 3 bases, and the region joining them spans 13 bases. The CDR3 runs 16 residues from the cysteine to the phenylalanine. Only the CDR3 portion is preserved as DNA: 48 bases, with reading frame beginning at the first base.